The T cell receptor beta chain under discussion was sequenced for a study of shared clonotypes between healthy human individuals. CDR3 length equals 15 residues. Per the germline V gene, CDR1 is MDHEN and CDR2 is SYDVKM. V was clipped by 7 bases and J by 5 bases; unmatched bases: 8. Over several immunoSEQ plates, each subset's genomic DNA was distributed in even portions. Sequenced by immunoSEQ multiplex PCR; TCRdb stores in-frame clones only, minus some. The sample holds 1,500,000 or so clones, about 98.5% seen once. The origin of this receptor is a man aged 30 to 45 in good health. The chain carries TRBV28 and TRBJ2-1; 10 bases line up with TRBD2. The sample was naive CD4+ T cells sorted from blood. As for subset: CD45RA+ positively selected. CDR3: CASTGAGGIDNEQFF. In DNA, the CDR3 is TGTGCCAGCACCGGAGCGGGAGGGATAGACAATGAGCAGTTCTTC.